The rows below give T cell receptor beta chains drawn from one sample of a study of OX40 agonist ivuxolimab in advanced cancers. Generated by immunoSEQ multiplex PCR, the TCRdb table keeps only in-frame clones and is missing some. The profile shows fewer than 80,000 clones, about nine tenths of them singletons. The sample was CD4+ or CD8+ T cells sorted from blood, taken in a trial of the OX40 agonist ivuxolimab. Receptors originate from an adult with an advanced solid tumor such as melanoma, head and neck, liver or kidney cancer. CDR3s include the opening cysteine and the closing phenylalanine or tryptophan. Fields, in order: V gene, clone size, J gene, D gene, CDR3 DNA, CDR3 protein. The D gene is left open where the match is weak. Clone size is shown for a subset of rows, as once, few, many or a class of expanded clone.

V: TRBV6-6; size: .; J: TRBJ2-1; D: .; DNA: TGTGCCAGCAGTTACCGCGCGGGTGAGTCCTACAATGAGCAGTTCTTC; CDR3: CASSYRAGESYNEQFF
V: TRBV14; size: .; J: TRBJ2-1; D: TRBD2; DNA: TGTGCCAGCAGTTTCGCTAGCGGGAGCGGTGAGCAGTTCTTC; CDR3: CASSFASGSGEQFF
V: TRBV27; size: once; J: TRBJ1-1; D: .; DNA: TGTGCCAGCAGTTTTGGAGGACAGAACACTGAAGCTTTCTTT; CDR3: CASSFGGQNTEAFF
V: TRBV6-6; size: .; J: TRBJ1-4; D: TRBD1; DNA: TGTGCCAGCAGTGCCGGGACAGGGAATGAAAAACTGTTTTTT; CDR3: CASSAGTGNEKLFF
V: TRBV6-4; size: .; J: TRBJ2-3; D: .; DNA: TGTGCCAGCAGTGAAGGGGGGCGGACAGATACGCAGTATTTT; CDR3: CASSEGGRTDTQYF
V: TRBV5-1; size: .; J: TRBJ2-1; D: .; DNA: TGCGCCAGCAGCTTGGAGGCGGGAACGAACAATGAGCAGTTCTTC; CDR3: CASSLEAGTNNEQFF
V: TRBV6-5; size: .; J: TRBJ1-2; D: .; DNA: TGTGCCAGCAGTTACTCGCCAGGGCCCCTTAACTATGGCTACACCTTC; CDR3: CASSYSPGPLNYGYTF
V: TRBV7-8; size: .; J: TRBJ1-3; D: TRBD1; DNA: TGTGCCAGCAGACCCGGGACAGGGGAAGGAAACACCATATATTTT; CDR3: CASRPGTGEGNTIYF
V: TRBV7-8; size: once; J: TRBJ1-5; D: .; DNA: TGTGCCAGCAGCCCAATGGCGGGTACTAGCAATCAGCCCCAGCATTTT; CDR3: CASSPMAGTSNQPQHF
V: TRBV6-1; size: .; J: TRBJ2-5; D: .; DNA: TGTGCCAGCAGTGAAGGGGGGCGGGCCGGGGAGACCCAGTACTTC; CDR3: CASSEGGRAGETQYF
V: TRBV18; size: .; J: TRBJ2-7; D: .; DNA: TGTGCCAGCTCATACGACAGAACCCGCTCCTACGAGCAGTACTTC; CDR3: CASSYDRTRSYEQYF
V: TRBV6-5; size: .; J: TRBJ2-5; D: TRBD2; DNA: TGTGCCAGCAGTTACTCGGGGGGGCAAGAGACCCAGTACTTC; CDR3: CASSYSGGQETQYF
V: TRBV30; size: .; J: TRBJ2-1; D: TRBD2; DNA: TGTGCCTGGAGTCGGGGGGGCTCCTACAATGAGCAGTTCTTC; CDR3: CAWSRGGSYNEQFF
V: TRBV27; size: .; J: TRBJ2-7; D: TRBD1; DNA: TGTGCCAGCAGTCCGGCCCTGACAGGGTTCCACGAGCAGTACTTC; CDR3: CASSPALTGFHEQYF
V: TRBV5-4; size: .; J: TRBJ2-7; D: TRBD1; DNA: TGTGCCAGCAGCTTGAACAGGGGCGACGAGCAGTACTTC; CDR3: CASSLNRGDEQYF
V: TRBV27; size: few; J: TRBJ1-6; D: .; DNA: TGTGCCAGCAGTTCGACAGGAGGTCGTAATTCACCCCTCCACTTT; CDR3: CASSSTGGRNSPLHF
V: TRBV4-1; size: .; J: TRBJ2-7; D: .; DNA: TGCGCCAGCAGCCAGGACAGATTGGGGGCGAGACCCTACGAGCAGTACTTC; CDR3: CASSQDRLGARPYEQYF
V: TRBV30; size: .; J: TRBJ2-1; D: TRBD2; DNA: TGTGCCTGGAGAGAAGCGGGAGCATACAATGAGCAGTTCTTC; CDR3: CAWREAGAYNEQFF
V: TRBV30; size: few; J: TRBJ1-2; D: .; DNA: TGTGCCTGGAGTCCTGACAGGAGCTATGGCTACACCTTC; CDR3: CAWSPDRSYGYTF
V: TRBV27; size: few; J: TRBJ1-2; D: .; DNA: TGTGCCAGCAGTTTCGGAGGGAGAGGGAACTATGGCTACACCTTC; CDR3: CASSFGGRGNYGYTF
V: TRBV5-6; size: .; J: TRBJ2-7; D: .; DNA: TGTGCCAGCAGCTCCGTCGAGGGGATCTACGAGCAGTACTTC; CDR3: CASSSVEGIYEQYF
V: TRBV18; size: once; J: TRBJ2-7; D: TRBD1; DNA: TGTGCCAGCTCACCTACATTTCAGGGGGCCTACGAGCAGTACTTC; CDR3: CASSPTFQGAYEQYF
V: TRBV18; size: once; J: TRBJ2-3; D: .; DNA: TGTGCCAGCTCACCACCGAAGGGTGCGCAGTATTTT; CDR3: CASSPPKGAQYF
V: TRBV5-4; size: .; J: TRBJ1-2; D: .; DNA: TGTGCCAGCAGCACAGACAGCTATGGCTACACCTTC; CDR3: CASSTDSYGYTF
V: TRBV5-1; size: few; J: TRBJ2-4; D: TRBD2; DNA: TGCGCCAGCAGCTTGGAGTTAGGACTAGCGGGCGGAGTTCAGTACTTC; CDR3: CASSLELGLAGGVQYF
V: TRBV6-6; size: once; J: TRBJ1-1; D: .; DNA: TGTGCCAGCTTGTCGCTGGGGGGGAGGAGTGAAGCTTTCTTT; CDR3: CASLSLGGRSEAFF
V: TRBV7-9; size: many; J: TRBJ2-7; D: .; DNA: TGTGCCAGCAGCGGGGGACAGGGACTAGGCGACGAGCAGTACTTC; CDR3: CASSGGQGLGDEQYF
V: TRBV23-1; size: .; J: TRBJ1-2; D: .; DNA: TGCGCCAGCACTCAAAGGAGTCGGGACACCCTTCAGCAACCTATTGGCTACACCTTC; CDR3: CASTQRSRDTLQQPIGYTF
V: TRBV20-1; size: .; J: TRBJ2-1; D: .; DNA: TGCAGTGCTAGAGAGGTCAATGAGCAGTTCTTC; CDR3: CSAREVNEQFF
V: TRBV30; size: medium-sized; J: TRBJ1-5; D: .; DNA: TGTGCCTGGGGAGGAGATGGTCAGCCCCAGCATTTT; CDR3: CAWGGDGQPQHF
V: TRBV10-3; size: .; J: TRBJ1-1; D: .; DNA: TGTGCCATCAGTGACTTTGGACAGACAGGTGCTGAAGCTTTCTTT; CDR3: CAISDFGQTGAEAFF
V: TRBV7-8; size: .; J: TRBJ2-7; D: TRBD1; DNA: TGTGCCAGCAGCTTAGAACAGGGGGTACCCTACGAGCAGTACTTC; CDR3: CASSLEQGVPYEQYF
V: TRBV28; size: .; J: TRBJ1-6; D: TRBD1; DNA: TGTGCCAGCACCTCCCCCCCGGGGACAGGGAGACATAATTCACCCCTCCACTTT; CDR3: CASTSPPGTGRHNSPLHF
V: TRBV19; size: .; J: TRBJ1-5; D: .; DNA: TGTGCCAGTAGTTTCGTCCGTCAGCCCCAGCATTTT; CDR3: CASSFVRQPQHF
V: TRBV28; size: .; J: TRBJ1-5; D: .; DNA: TGTGCCAGCACCCGAACCACAGGAGATCAGCCCCAGCATTTT; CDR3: CASTRTTGDQPQHF
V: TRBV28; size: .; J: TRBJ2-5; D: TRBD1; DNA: TGTGCCAGTTTAGCCAGGGGGCGGCAGTACTTC; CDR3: CASLARGRQYF
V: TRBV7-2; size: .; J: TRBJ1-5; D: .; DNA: TGTGCCAGCAGCTTAGAGGGATATAGCAATCAGCCCCAGCATTTT; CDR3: CASSLEGYSNQPQHF
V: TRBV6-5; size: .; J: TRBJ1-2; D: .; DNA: TGTGCCAGCAGTTACTCGATCCGAGCCTATGGCTACACCTTC; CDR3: CASSYSIRAYGYTF
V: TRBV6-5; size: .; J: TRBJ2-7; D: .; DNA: TGTGCCAGCAGAGGACGGCCAGACTCCTACGAGCAGTACTTC; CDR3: CASRGRPDSYEQYF
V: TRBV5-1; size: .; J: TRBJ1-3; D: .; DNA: TGCGCCAGCAGCTTGGAGACGGCCCTCTCTGGAAACACCATATATTTT; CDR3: CASSLETALSGNTIYF
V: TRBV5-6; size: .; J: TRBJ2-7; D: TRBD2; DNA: TGTGCCAGCAGCCTAACTAGCGGGAGGACCCTTTACGAGCAGTACTTC; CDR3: CASSLTSGRTLYEQYF
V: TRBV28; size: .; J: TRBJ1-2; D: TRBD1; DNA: TGTGCCAGCAGTCCGTCCGGACAGGGGGCTAATGGCTACACCTTC; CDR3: CASSPSGQGANGYTF
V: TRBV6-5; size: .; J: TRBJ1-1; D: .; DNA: TGTGCCAGCAGCTTAACAGGGAACACTGAAGCTTTCTTT; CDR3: CASSLTGNTEAFF
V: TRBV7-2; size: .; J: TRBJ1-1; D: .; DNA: TGTGCCAGCAGCTTAGTTCGGGGGAACACTGAAGCTTTCTTT; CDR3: CASSLVRGNTEAFF
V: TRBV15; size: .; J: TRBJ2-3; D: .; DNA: TGTGCCACCAGCAGAGGGGGTAGCGGCACAGATACGCAGTATTTT; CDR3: CATSRGGSGTDTQYF
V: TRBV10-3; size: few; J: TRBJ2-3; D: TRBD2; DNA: TGTGCCATCAGCTCTAGCGGGAGTGGGACAGATACGCAGTATTTT; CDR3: CAISSSGSGTDTQYF
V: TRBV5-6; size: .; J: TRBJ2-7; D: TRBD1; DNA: TGTGCCAGCAGCTTGAGGGGACAGGCTACCTACGAGCAGTACTTC; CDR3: CASSLRGQATYEQYF
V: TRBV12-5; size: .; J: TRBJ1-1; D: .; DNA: TGTGCTAGTGGTTTGGTAACAGGGAACGTGAACACTGAAGCTTTCTTT; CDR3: CASGLVTGNVNTEAFF
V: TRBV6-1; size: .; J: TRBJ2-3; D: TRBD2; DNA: TGTGCCAGCAGTGCTAGCGGGAGGGTGGTAGATACGCAGTATTTT; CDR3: CASSASGRVVDTQYF
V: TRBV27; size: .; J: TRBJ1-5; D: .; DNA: TGTGCCAGCAGTTTATCGAAAGGGGTCGGTAGTCAGCCCCAGCATTTT; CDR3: CASSLSKGVGSQPQHF
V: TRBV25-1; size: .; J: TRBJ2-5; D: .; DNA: TGTGCCAGCAGTGAACCCCAAGAGACCCAGTACTTC; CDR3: CASSEPQETQYF
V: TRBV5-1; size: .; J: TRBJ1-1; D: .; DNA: TGCGCCAGCAGCTTACAGTTCAACACTGAAGCTTTCTTT; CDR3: CASSLQFNTEAFF
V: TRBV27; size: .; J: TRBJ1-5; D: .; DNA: TGTGCCAGCAGTTCGGGGACTGGGAAAAGGCCCCAGCATTTT; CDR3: CASSSGTGKRPQHF
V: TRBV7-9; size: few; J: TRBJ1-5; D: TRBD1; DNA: TGTGCCAGCAGCCGGACAGGTCTCAATCAGCCCCAGCATTTT; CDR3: CASSRTGLNQPQHF
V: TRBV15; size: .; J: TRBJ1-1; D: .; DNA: TGTGCCACCAGGGCTATAGACCCCGTGAACACTGAAGCTTTCTTT; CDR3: CATRAIDPVNTEAFF
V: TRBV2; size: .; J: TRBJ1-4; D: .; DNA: TGTGCCAGCAGTCCCGGGGGCGCTGGTGAAAAACTGTTTTTT; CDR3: CASSPGGAGEKLFF
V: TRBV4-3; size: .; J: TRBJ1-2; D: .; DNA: TGCGCCAGCAGCCAAGGAGGGGGGGTGAGGAACTATGGCTACACCTTC; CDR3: CASSQGGGVRNYGYTF
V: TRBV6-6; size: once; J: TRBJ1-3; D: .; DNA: TGTGCCAGCAGCAGCACCTCTGGAAACACCATATATTTT; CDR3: CASSSTSGNTIYF
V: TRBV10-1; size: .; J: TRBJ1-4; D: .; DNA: TGCGCCAGCAGCAATGGACAACTTAATGAAAAACTGTTTTTT; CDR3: CASSNGQLNEKLFF
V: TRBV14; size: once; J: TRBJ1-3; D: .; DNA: TGTGCCAGCAGCCAAGATCGGTCTGGAAACACCATATATTTT; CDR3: CASSQDRSGNTIYF